The source of this T cell receptor beta chain is a study of T cell responses to AZD1222 COVID-19 vaccine. Notes on the study in general: At baseline, just five to seven AZD1222 recipients tested seropositive. Mostly white British, mostly female donors; authors suggested clonal diversity may be underestimated. Spike as a whole was targeted by vaccine-associated CD4 TCRs, dominant at 160-218 and 743-854.

As for this clone: Its antigen remains unknown.

CDR3 size: 15 residues. The germline V gene has CDR1 KGHSH and CDR2 LQKENI. Trimming cost V 1 base and J 3 bases, with 10 bases left between them. Only in-frame clones appear in the TCRdb table, and some are missing; sequencing was by immunoSEQ multiplex PCR. The data contain more than 95,000 clones, 85% to 90% of them singletons. The J gene is TRBJ1-5, the V gene TRBV18; no clear D gene. This material consisted of peripheral blood, taken on day 0 of MenACWY control vaccination. The TCR sequence derives from an adult in good health. The CDR3 region has the DNA TGTGCCAGCTCACCACAGGACGGGAACAATCAGCCCCAGCATTTT. Protein product: CASSPQDGNNQPQHF. The full variable domain, completed using reference TRBV18 and TRBJ1-5, is NAGVMQNPRHLVRRRGQEARLRCSPMKGHSHVYWYRQLPEEGLKFMVYLQKENIIDESGMPKERFSAEFPKEGPSILRIQQVVRGDSAAYFCASSPQDGNNQPQHFGDGTRLSIL.